This T cell receptor (beta chain) was identified in a study of cytomegalovirus exposure and HLA in healthy donors. There are 17 residues in the CDR3. General study points: Researchers catalogued roughly 170 TCR beta chains as cytomegalovirus-associated. A link between a missense DCLRE1C variant and TCR beta V- and J-gene trimming emerged from a later analysis. Evidence from a later analysis indicated that most CMV-associated TCR beta chains looked HLA-restricted.

PCR amplification relied on 60 Vbeta primers (plus 13 Jbeta primers). Profiling relied on immunoSEQ multiplex PCR, and the TCRdb table lists in-frame clones only, not all of them. The sample comprises 150,000 to 250,000 clones, more than 65% of which are singletons, and around 1.4% rests with the top ten. Comments on this clone: Its antigen is unidentified.

The clonotype was recovered from a girl between 5 and 17 years old in good health and CMV-seropositive. The chain employs TRBV1 and TRBJ2-7; the table's D call TRBD2 went unverified against the DNA. TRBV1 is tagged as a pseudogene. The specimen sequenced was PBMCs. For the CDR3, the DNA is TGCACCAGCAGCCCCATTTCGACTAGCTGTCGCGGCTACGGGCAGTACTTC. This sequence encodes CTSSPISTSCRGYGQYF.